This T cell receptor beta chain was retrieved from a study of T cell responses to AZD1222 COVID-19 vaccine. Findings and limits, study-wide: Spike-specific TCR breadth and depth both grew after two AZD1222 doses. Spike was spanned by vaccine-associated CD4 TCRs, with dominance at 160-218 and 743-854. Only a handful of AZD1222 recipients, roughly 6 in all, had baseline seropositivity.

Assay used: immunoSEQ multiplex PCR; TCRdb lists only in-frame clones, some missing. The repertoire includes about 150,000 clones, roughly 91% of them detected once, and over 7.5% sits in the top ten. Regarding this clone: Its specificity is not known.

Germline values: CDR1 SEHNR, CDR2 FQNEAQ (reference sequence). This CDR3 has 17 residues. The ends lost 7 bases at V and 6 bases at J; junction bases unmatched: 11. The input for sequencing was peripheral blood, taken on day 0 of AZD1222 vaccination. The sequence came from an adult in good health. The chain uses TRBV7-9 and TRBJ2-2, with TRBD2 matching 13 bases. The CDR3 loop reads CASTRTSGGKLAGELFF. CDR3 sequence (DNA): TGTGCCAGCACCCGGACTAGCGGGGGTAAATTGGCCGGGGAGCTGTTTTTT.